These 2 T cell receptor beta chains share one sample of origin, sequenced in a study of OX40 agonist ivuxolimab in advanced cancers. TCRdb's table, derived via immunoSEQ multiplex PCR, lists solely in-frame clones and lacks some. The table has some 64,000 clones, just over 90% seen once. The material was CD4+ or CD8+ T cells sorted from blood, obtained in a trial of the OX40 agonist ivuxolimab. Every receptor here comes from an adult with an advanced solid tumor such as melanoma, head and neck, liver or kidney cancer.

The chain employs TRBV27 and TRBJ1-4; D uncertain. The germline V gene has CDR1 MNHEY and CDR2 SMNVEV (reference sequence). The CDR3 length is 15 residues. The ends were cut back, 6 bases at V and 0 bases at J, with 11 bases in the middle. CDR3 sequence reads: CASRRTDATNEKLFF. In nucleotides, the CDR3 is TGTGCCAGCAGACGGACGGATGCAACTAATGAAAAACTGTTTTTT.

The gene calls are TRBV6-1 and TRBJ1-6, with 8 bases fitting TRBD1. The CDR3 runs 13 residues. With V trimmed by 8 bases and J by 5 bases, 2 bases remained unmatched. Germline V gene sequence: CDR1 MNHNS, CDR2 SASEGT. The CDR3 protein is CASAGGDNSPLHF. The CDR3 nucleotides read TGTGCCAGCGCAGGGGGCGATAATTCACCCCTCCACTTT.